This TCR beta chain emerged from a study of cytomegalovirus exposure and HLA in healthy donors. Notes on the study in general: Cytomegalovirus-associated status was assigned to about 180 TCR beta chains. In a later analysis, across HLA loci, associated TCR counts were highest for DRB1, lowest for HLA-C.

Looked up from germline, CDR1 is SGHRS and CDR2 is YFSETQ. V lost 0 bases, J lost 5 bases, and 13 bases stayed unmatched. CDR3 size: 18 residues. Details on this clone: The antigen remains undetermined.

The PCR used 60 Vbeta and 13 Jbeta primers. The method was immunoSEQ multiplex PCR; TCRdb's version includes in-frame clones alone and lacks a portion of them. This table has 45,000 to 60,000 clones, roughly 76% appearing once. The clonotype was recovered from a man aged 30 to 45 in good health and CMV-seronegative. The gene calls are TRBV5-1 and TRBJ2-1, with 8 positions matching TRBD1. The sequencing sample was made of PBMCs. CDR3 loop: CASSLAVLGTGLNNEQFF. The DNA of the CDR3 is TGCGCCAGCAGCTTGGCCGTCTTAGGGACAGGCCTCAACAATGAGCAGTTCTTC.